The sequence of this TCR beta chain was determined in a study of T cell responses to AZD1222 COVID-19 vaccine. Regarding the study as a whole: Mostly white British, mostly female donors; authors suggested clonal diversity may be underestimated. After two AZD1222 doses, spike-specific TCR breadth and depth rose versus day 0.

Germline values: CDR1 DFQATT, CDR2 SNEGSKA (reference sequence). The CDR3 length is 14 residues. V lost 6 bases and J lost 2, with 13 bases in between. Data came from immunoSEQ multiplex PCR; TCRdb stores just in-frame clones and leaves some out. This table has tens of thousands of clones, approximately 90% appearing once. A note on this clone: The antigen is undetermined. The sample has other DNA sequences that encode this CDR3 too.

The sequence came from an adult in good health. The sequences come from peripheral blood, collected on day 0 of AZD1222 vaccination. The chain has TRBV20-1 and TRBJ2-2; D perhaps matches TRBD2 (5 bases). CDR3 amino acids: CSASGGLNTGELFF. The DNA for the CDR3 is TGCAGTGCCAGTGGCGGGTTAAACACCGGGGAGCTGTTTTTT.